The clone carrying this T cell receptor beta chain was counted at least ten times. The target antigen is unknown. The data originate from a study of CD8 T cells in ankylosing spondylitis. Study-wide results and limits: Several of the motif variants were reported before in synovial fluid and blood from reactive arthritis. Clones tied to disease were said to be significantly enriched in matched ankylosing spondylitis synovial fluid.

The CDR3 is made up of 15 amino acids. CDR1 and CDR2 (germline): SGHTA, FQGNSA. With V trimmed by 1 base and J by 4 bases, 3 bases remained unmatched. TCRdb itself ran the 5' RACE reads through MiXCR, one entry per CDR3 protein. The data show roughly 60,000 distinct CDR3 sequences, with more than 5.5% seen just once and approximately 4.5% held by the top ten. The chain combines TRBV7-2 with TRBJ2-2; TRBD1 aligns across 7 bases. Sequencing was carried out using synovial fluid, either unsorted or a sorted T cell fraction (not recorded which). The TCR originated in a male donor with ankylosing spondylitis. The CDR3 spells CASSLVAGGTGELFF. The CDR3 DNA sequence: TGTGCCAGCAGCTTAGTGGCAGGGGGCACCGGGGAGCTGTTTTTT. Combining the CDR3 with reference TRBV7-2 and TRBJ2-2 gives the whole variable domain GAGVSQSPSNKVTEKGKDVELRCDPISGHTALYWYRQSLGQGLEFLIYFQGNSAPDKSGLPSDRFSAERTGGSVSTLTIQRTQQEDSAVYLCASSLVAGGTGELFFGEGSRLTVL.